This is a list of T cell receptor beta chains from one sample in a study of Tregs in tolerant kidney transplant recipients. The data were produced by immunoSEQ multiplex PCR, yet TCRdb's version contains in-frame clones alone and is incomplete. The sample records some 71,000 clones, roughly nine tenths being singletons. The source material was CD4+ T cells from blood, sampled before the transplant. These receptors were obtained from a human donor who received a combined kidney and bone marrow transplant. The CDR3 runs from the conserved cysteine through the conserved F or W. Each record gives: clone size, V gene, D gene, J gene, CDR3 DNA, CDR3 protein. D genes are given only for firm matches. Clone size, where shown, is once, few, many, or a class for clones that have expanded.

size: NA
V: TRBV2
D: NA
J: TRBJ1-3
DNA: TGTGCCAGCAGTCCCGAGGCTCTAGCCCAAAACACCATATATTTT
CDR3: CASSPEALAQNTIYF

size: NA
V: TRBV18
D: TRBD1
J: TRBJ2-7
DNA: TGTGCCAGCTCACCACGCTCCGGGACAGGGGGTGGCGACGAGCAGTACTTC
CDR3: CASSPRSGTGGGDEQYF

size: NA
V: TRBV18
D: NA
J: TRBJ1-4
DNA: TGTGCCAGCTCACCACAGGGAGGTTATAATGAAAAACTGTTTTTT
CDR3: CASSPQGGYNEKLFF

size: NA
V: TRBV30
D: NA
J: TRBJ2-1
DNA: TGTGCCTGGAGTGTCCAGGGAAACAATGAGCAGTTCTTC
CDR3: CAWSVQGNNEQFF

size: NA
V: TRBV5-6
D: NA
J: TRBJ2-7
DNA: TGTGCCAGCAGCTTGGGAACTAGATACTACGAGCAGTACTTC
CDR3: CASSLGTRYYEQYF

size: once
V: TRBV2
D: NA
J: TRBJ1-5
DNA: TGTGCCAGCAGTCTACAGGGAAGCAATCAGCCCCAGCATTTT
CDR3: CASSLQGSNQPQHF

size: NA
V: TRBV28
D: TRBD1
J: TRBJ1-2
DNA: TGTGCCAGCACCGGACAGGGAAACTATGGCTACACCTTC
CDR3: CASTGQGNYGYTF

size: few
V: TRBV19
D: TRBD2
J: TRBJ2-1
DNA: TGTGCCAGTAGCCCACCCCCCGGGACTAGCTACAATGAGCAGTTCTTC
CDR3: CASSPPPGTSYNEQFF

size: NA
V: TRBV29-1
D: TRBD1
J: TRBJ2-7
DNA: TGCAGCGCCGCAAGGGACAGGAACGAGCAGTACTTC
CDR3: CSAARDRNEQYF

size: NA
V: TRBV7-8
D: TRBD1
J: TRBJ1-1
DNA: TGTGCCAGCAGCGCCACAGGGGCGGACACTGAAGCTTTCTTT
CDR3: CASSATGADTEAFF

size: NA
V: TRBV4-2
D: TRBD2
J: TRBJ2-5
DNA: TGTGCCAGCAGCCAAGCCCTTCCGGGACTAGCGCTCCAAGAGACCCAGTACTTC
CDR3: CASSQALPGLALQETQYF

size: NA
V: TRBV28
D: TRBD2
J: TRBJ2-3
DNA: TGTGCCAGCAGCCCTGCTAGCGGGGTTACAGATACGCAGTATTTT
CDR3: CASSPASGVTDTQYF

size: NA
V: TRBV5-1
D: TRBD1
J: TRBJ2-5
DNA: TGCGCCAGCAGCATATCCGGGACAGGGGGAGAGACCCAGTACTTC
CDR3: CASSISGTGGETQYF

size: NA
V: TRBV11-1
D: TRBD1
J: TRBJ2-3
DNA: TGTGCCAGCAACCAGGGACAGGGCCCCACAGATACGCAGTATTTT
CDR3: CASNQGQGPTDTQYF

size: NA
V: TRBV30
D: NA
J: TRBJ1-4
DNA: TGTGCCTGGATCCCCCCAGCGTCAACTAATGAAAAACTGTTTTTT
CDR3: CAWIPPASTNEKLFF

size: NA
V: TRBV7-2
D: TRBD1
J: TRBJ2-3
DNA: TGTGCCAGCAGCTTTGTGGGGACAGGGGTAGATACGCAGTATTTT
CDR3: CASSFVGTGVDTQYF

size: NA
V: TRBV5-1
D: TRBD1
J: TRBJ2-7
DNA: TGCGCCAGCAGCTTGGGGACAGGGGGTCTCTACGAGCAGTACTTC
CDR3: CASSLGTGGLYEQYF

size: NA
V: TRBV27
D: TRBD1
J: TRBJ2-6
DNA: TGTGCCAGCAGTCCGGGACAGGTTCTAGGGGCCAACGTCCTGACTTTC
CDR3: CASSPGQVLGANVLTF

size: NA
V: TRBV30
D: NA
J: TRBJ2-3
DNA: TGTGCCTGGAGTAGGGGCAGCCCCACAGATACGCAGTATTTT
CDR3: CAWSRGSPTDTQYF

size: NA
V: TRBV9
D: TRBD2
J: TRBJ2-1
DNA: TGTGCCAGCAGCGAGACTAGCGGGAGGGAAAAAGAGCAGTTCTTC
CDR3: CASSETSGREKEQFF

size: NA
V: TRBV30
D: NA
J: TRBJ1-1
DNA: TGTGCCTGGAGTGAGGGATTGGGGGGGGCTTTCTTT
CDR3: CAWSEGLGGAFF

size: NA
V: TRBV11-1
D: TRBD2
J: TRBJ2-7
DNA: TGTGCCAGCAGCGGACTAGCTGACCACGAGCAGTACTTC
CDR3: CASSGLADHEQYF

size: NA
V: TRBV9
D: TRBD1
J: TRBJ1-2
DNA: TGTGCCAGCAGCGTGCGTTCGGGGACAGGGGATGGTGGCTACACCTTC
CDR3: CASSVRSGTGDGGYTF

size: NA
V: TRBV28
D: TRBD2
J: TRBJ2-1
DNA: TGTGCCAGCATTTCGGAACGGGAGGGGGATGAGCAGTTCTTC
CDR3: CASISEREGDEQFF

size: NA
V: TRBV28
D: TRBD2
J: TRBJ2-7
DNA: TGTGCCAGCAGTCCCCTCTCAGCGGGAGGGCACTACGAGCAGTACTTC
CDR3: CASSPLSAGGHYEQYF

size: NA
V: TRBV5-1
D: NA
J: TRBJ1-4
DNA: TGCGCCAGCAGCACGACCGGAGGTGAAAAACTGTTTTTT
CDR3: CASSTTGGEKLFF

size: once
V: TRBV6-6
D: TRBD2
J: TRBJ2-7
DNA: TGTGCCAGCAGACTAGCGGAGAACTACGAGCAGTACTTC
CDR3: CASRLAENYEQYF

size: NA
V: TRBV5-1
D: TRBD2
J: TRBJ2-1
DNA: TGCGCCAGCAGCTTGTTACTAGCGGGAGGGGGGTACAATGAGCAGTTCTTC
CDR3: CASSLLLAGGGYNEQFF

size: NA
V: TRBV5-6
D: NA
J: TRBJ1-5
DNA: TGTGCCAGCAGCCGCCGCACAGGGTTTTTGCGCAATCAGCCCCAGCATTTT
CDR3: CASSRRTGFLRNQPQHF

size: NA
V: TRBV5-1
D: TRBD2
J: TRBJ2-5
DNA: TGCGCCAGCAGACGAGCGGGAGAGGGTCAAGAGACCCAGTACTTC
CDR3: CASRRAGEGQETQYF